This section outlines one T cell receptor beta chain sequence together with its context. Its antigen remains undetermined. It has no much larger one-base neighbor in the sample; base qualities were not kept. The immunoSEQ Assay, a bias-controlled multiplex PCR, was used to amplify TCRbeta CDR3 regions from genomic DNA. On the study's bioinformatics: The number of nucleated cells in each sample was estimated from the amplification of reference gene primers within the assay. Sequence reads were collapsed and filtered to measure the absolute abundance of every unique TCRbeta CDR3 rearrangement. For each sample, productive Simpson clonality was calculated by taking the square root of Simpson's diversity index across productive rearrangements. TCRdb's version of the immuneACCESS table is confined to in-frame rearrangements and falls short of the full clone set. An unresolved V gene accounts for under half of the shortfall where checked; the remainder is of unknown origin. That table is the source of V, J and clone size, and D and trimming were worked out from the DNA. Here the sample has about 350,000 clones; less than 90% occur a single time. 3% of the sample lies in the top ten.

Enrolling through a virtual design, the prospective study's participants ranged in age from roughly 18 to 89 years and lived across about two dozen United States geographic areas. In the prospective study, participants were assigned to cohorts based on the clinical history participants reported in a screening survey and a study questionnaire. ImmuneRACE Cohort 3 recovered participants were defined by two consecutive negative NP/OP PCR tests, healthcare professional clearance, or symptom resolution. Mobile phlebotomists in the prospective study collected whole blood, serum and a nasopharyngeal or oropharyngeal swab from every participant. Over an approximately 2-month period, participants in the prospective study had the option of providing additional blood draws and questionnaires. Blood samples from the prospective study were shipped frozen or at room temperature prior to DNA extraction. The sample originates from a study of blood T cell repertoires in COVID-19 (dated by TCRdb to between 2020 and 2021). With regard to the full study: Collaborator samples came from the United States, Italy and Spain and covered acute and convalescent phases of COVID-19. The prospective study material was composed of cDNA or gDNA derived from T cells, B-cell-depleted T cells, or PBMCs. Subjects who had been exposed to COVID-19, were actively infected with it, or had recovered from it provided the deeply sampled blood TCRbeta repertoires that made up the dataset. The repertoires were released in a freely available public database intended as a resource for research on the immune response to SARS-CoV-2. The samples were drawn from two sources: the first 160 participants of the ongoing ImmuneRACE study, and about 1,300 subjects contributed by 6 global collaborators. Nearly every sample came with metadata listing a de-identified subject ID, COVID-19 status, age in years and sex. HLA class I and class II types, where available, came from metadata supplied by the sample provider rather than from assay-based typing. Results the study describes overall, beyond this receptor: The amount of clinical and demographic metadata varied by source and participant and was provided uncurated.

The CDR3, cysteine through phenylalanine, is 14 amino acids long. The read is trimmed to its CDR3 DNA, 42 bases read in frame from base 1. The germline ends are 9 bases apart after V is trimmed by 0 bases and J by 3 bases. Taken from the germline V gene, the CDR1 and CDR2 loops are SGDLS and YYNGEE. Sequencing was performed on PBMCs or T cells enriched from blood (not recorded which). The source is a woman aged 25 to 39 who had recovered from COVID-19. The chain links TRBV9 with TRBJ1-2; matching of 5 bases hints at TRBD1 as the D gene. In nucleotide form, the sequence is TGTGCCAGCAGCGTAGCCCAGGGCTACTATGGCTACACCTTC. This is translated as CASSVAQGYYGYTF.